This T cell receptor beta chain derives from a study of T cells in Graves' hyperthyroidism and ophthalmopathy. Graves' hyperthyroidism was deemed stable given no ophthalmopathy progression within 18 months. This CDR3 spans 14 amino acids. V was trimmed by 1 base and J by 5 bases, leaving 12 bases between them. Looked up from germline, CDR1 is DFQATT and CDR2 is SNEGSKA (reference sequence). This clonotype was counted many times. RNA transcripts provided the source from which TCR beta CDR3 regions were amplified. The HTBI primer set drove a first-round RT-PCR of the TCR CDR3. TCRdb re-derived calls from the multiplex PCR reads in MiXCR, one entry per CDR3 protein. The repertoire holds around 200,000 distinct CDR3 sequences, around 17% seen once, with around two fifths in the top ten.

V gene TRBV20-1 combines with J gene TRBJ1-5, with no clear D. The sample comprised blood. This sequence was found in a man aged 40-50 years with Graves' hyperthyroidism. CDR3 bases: TGCAGTGCTAGAGCCCCCGGTGGGGATCAGCCCCAGCATTTT. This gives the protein CSARAPGGDQPQHF.